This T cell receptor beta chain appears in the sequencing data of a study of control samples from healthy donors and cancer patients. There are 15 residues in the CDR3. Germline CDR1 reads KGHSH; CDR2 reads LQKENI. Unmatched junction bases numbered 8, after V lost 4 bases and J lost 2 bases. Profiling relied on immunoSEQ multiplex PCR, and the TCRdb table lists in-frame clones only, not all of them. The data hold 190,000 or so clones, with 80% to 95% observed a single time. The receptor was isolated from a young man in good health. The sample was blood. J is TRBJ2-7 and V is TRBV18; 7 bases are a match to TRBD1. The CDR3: CASSLGTGDTYEQYF. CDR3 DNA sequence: TGTGCCAGCTCACTAGGAACAGGGGACACCTACGAGCAGTACTTC. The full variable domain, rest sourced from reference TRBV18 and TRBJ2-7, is NAGVMQNPRHLVRRRGQEARLRCSPMKGHSHVYWYRQLPEEGLKFMVYLQKENIIDESGMPKERFSAEFPKEGPSILRIQQVVRGDSAAYFCASSLGTGDTYEQYFGPGTRLTVT.